These T cell receptor beta chains were read from a single sample in a study of T cells in Graves' hyperthyroidism and ophthalmopathy. One entry per CDR3 protein, called by TCRdb with MiXCR from the multiplex PCR reads. The sample includes approximately 400,000 distinct CDR3 sequences, approximately 25% of them seen just once. The sample was blood. The receptors derive from a man in his fifties with Graves' hyperthyroidism. CDR3s include the opening cysteine and the closing phenylalanine or tryptophan. A D gene is named only where the DNA matches it firmly. Part of the rows lack a size; the others show once, few, many or a class for expanded clones.

J | size | D | V | CDR3 | DNA
TRBJ2-2 | NA | TRBD2 | TRBV11-2 | CASSSRGLASDGELFF | TGTGCCAGCAGCTCTCGAGGACTAGCGTCGGACGGGGAGCTGTTTTTT
TRBJ2-1 | few | TRBD2 | TRBV5-1 | CASSNVAGGSNEQFF | TGCGCCAGCAGCAACGTAGCGGGAGGCAGCAATGAGCAGTTCTTC
TRBJ2-2 | NA | TRBD2 | TRBV6-1 | CASRVAGGNTGELFF | TGTGCCAGCAGAGTAGCGGGAGGGAACACCGGGGAGCTGTTTTTT
TRBJ1-1 | NA | TRBD1 | TRBV6-4 | CASSVPGQGNTEAFF | TGTGCCAGCAGTGTGCCGGGACAGGGGAACACTGAAGCTTTCTTT
TRBJ2-2 | NA | TRBD2 | TRBV27 | CARTSGRTGELFF | TGTGCACGGACTAGCGGGAGAACCGGGGAGCTGTTTTTT
TRBJ1-1 | few | TRBD1 | TRBV24-1 | CATSGTTGGEGEAFF | TGTGCCACCAGTGGTACGACAGGGGGTGAGGGTGAAGCTTTCTTT
TRBJ1-1 | NA | TRBD1 | TRBV7-3 | CASSVTGTAPTEAFF | TGTGCCAGCAGCGTCACCGGGACAGCTCCCACTGAAGCTTTCTTT
TRBJ2-7 | few | NA | TRBV12-5 | CASGLAPTRTYEQYF | TGTGCTAGTGGTTTGGCGCCCACGAGGACGTACGAGCAGTACTTC
TRBJ2-1 | many | TRBD2 | TRBV27 | CASSFPGLAGGAGEQFF | TGTGCCAGCAGTTTTCCGGGACTAGCGGGAGGGGCCGGTGAGCAGTTCTTC
TRBJ1-2 | many | NA | TRBV12-3/TRBV12-4 | CASSLGSYGYTF | TGTGCCAGCAGTTTAGGCAGCTATGGCTACACCTTC
TRBJ2-3 | NA | NA | TRBV6-5 | CASSSSIGSADTQYF | TGTGCCAGCAGTTCGAGCATCGGGTCGGCAGATACGCAGTATTTT
TRBJ2-5 | NA | TRBD1 | TRBV7-9 | CASSSLLGTGTQETQYF | TGTGCCAGCAGCTCACTACTTGGGACAGGGACACAAGAGACCCAGTACTTC
TRBJ2-7 | many | TRBD2 | TRBV6-5 | CASSYSRLAGRFSYEQYF | TGTGCCAGCAGTTACTCGAGACTAGCGGGCCGATTCTCCTACGAGCAGTACTTC
TRBJ1-3 | NA | NA | TRBV12-3/TRBV12-4 | CASTPGSSGNTIYF | TGTGCCAGCACCCCAGGGAGCTCTGGAAACACCATATATTTT
TRBJ1-2 | NA | NA | TRBV29-1 | CSVGTLSYTF | TGCAGCGTTGGTACGCTAAGCTACACCTTC
TRBJ2-1 | few | NA | TRBV24-1 | CATSDSADSRNEQFF | TGTGCCACCAGTGATTCGGCGGACTCCAGAAATGAGCAGTTCTTC
TRBJ2-3 | NA | NA | TRBV12-3/TRBV12-4 | CASNHDGSDTQYF | TGTGCCAGCAACCACGACGGATCAGATACGCAGTATTTT
TRBJ2-7 | NA | TRBD2 | TRBV7-9 | CASSLAGTSGSKYEQYF | TGTGCCAGCAGCTTGGCCGGGACTAGCGGGAGTAAGTACGAGCAGTACTTC
TRBJ1-4 | NA | TRBD1 | TRBV12-3/TRBV12-4 | CASSLDVRGLGKLFF | TGTGCCAGCAGTTTAGACGTCAGGGGGCTTGGAAAACTGTTTTTT
TRBJ2-3 | few | TRBD2 | TRBV25-1 | CASSASGRLAAGDTQYF | TGTGCCAGCAGCGCGAGTGGAAGACTAGCGGCCGGGGATACGCAGTATTTT
TRBJ1-5 | NA | NA | TRBV24-1 | CATSHTGTNQPQHF | TGTGCCACCAGCCATACAGGAACCAATCAGCCCCAGCATTTT
TRBJ2-1 | many | TRBD2 | TRBV7-3 | CASSLSSGSGGNEQFF | TGTGCCAGCAGCTTATCTAGCGGGAGCGGCGGCAATGAGCAGTTCTTC
TRBJ2-5 | NA | NA | TRBV4-2 | CASSQGVGWETQYF | TGTGCCAGCAGCCAAGGTGTGGGGTGGGAGACCCAGTACTTC
TRBJ2-5 | many | TRBD2 | TRBV11-3 | CASSLVVGLAGETQYF | TGTGCCAGCAGCTTAGTAGTCGGACTAGCGGGAGAGACCCAGTACTTC
TRBJ2-7 | NA | TRBD2 | TRBV10-3 | CATFSGASSYEQYF | TGTGCCACCTTTAGCGGGGCAAGCTCCTACGAGCAGTACTTC
TRBJ1-4 | few | NA | TRBV4-1 | CASSHQQGLSKGGKLFF | TGCGCCAGCAGCCATCAGCAGGGCCTATCCAAGGGAGGAAAACTGTTTTTT
TRBJ2-5 | NA | NA | TRBV4-1 | CATATQGRETQYF | TGCGCCACCGCCACTCAGGGGAGGGAGACCCAGTACTTC
TRBJ1-4 | NA | TRBD1 | TRBV4-2 | CASSQDVAGTGSEKLLF | TGTGCCAGCAGCCAAGACGTTGCGGGGACAGGGAGCGAAAAACTGCTTTTT
TRBJ2-6 | NA | NA | TRBV27 | CASSVYRGANVLTF | TGTGCCAGCAGTGTTTACAGGGGGGCCAACGTCCTGACTTTC
TRBJ1-2 | many | TRBD1 | TRBV30 | CAWSGEGQAYGYTF | TGTGCCTGGTCGGGGGAAGGACAGGCCTATGGCTACACCTTC
TRBJ2-5 | few | NA | TRBV3-1 | CASSQDAETQYF | TGTGCCAGCAGCCAAGATGCCGAGACCCAGTACTTC
TRBJ1-1 | NA | NA | TRBV19 | CASRRQQGQGTEAFF | TGTGCCAGTAGACGTCAACAGGGTCAGGGCACTGAAGCTTTCTTT
TRBJ2-7 | few | NA | TRBV7-9 | CASSPLTGEQYF | TGTGCCAGCAGCCCCCTGACGGGCGAGCAGTACTTC
TRBJ2-3 | NA | TRBD2 | TRBV9 | CASSARTSGRYTQYF | TGTGCCAGCAGCGCACGGACTAGCGGGAGGTATACGCAGTATTTT
TRBJ1-1 | many | NA | TRBV6-1 | CASSPQGGNTEAFF | TGTGCCAGCAGTCCGCAAGGGGGGAACACTGAAGCTTTCTTT
TRBJ2-3 | NA | TRBD2 | TRBV20-1 | CSALVREGTDTQYF | TGCAGTGCGCTAGTTCGGGAGGGGACAGATACGCAGTATTTT
TRBJ1-5 | few | NA | TRBV6-2/TRBV6-3 | CASSMGASSNQPQHF | TGTGCCAGCAGTATGGGGGCTTCGAGCAATCAGCCCCAGCATTTT
TRBJ1-1 | NA | TRBD1 | TRBV20-1 | CSADLQGGAFF | TGCAGTGCTGATCTACAGGGGGGAGCTTTCTTT
TRBJ2-1 | NA | NA | TRBV19 | CASSKDKDNEQFF | TGTGCCAGTAGTAAGGACAAGGACAATGAGCAGTTCTTC
TRBJ2-4 | few | NA | TRBV6-6 | CASSYDQTKNIQYF | TGTGCCAGCAGTTACGACCAAACCAAAAACATTCAGTACTTC
TRBJ1-1 | NA | NA | TRBV5-1 | CASSFGPLGEFTEAFF | TGCGCCAGCAGCTTCGGGCCCCTGGGGGAGTTCACTGAAGCTTTCTTT
TRBJ2-5 | many | NA | TRBV12-3/TRBV12-4 | CASSSSWAGQETQYF | TGTGCCAGCAGTTCAAGTTGGGCGGGGCAAGAGACCCAGTACTTC
TRBJ1-1 | NA | NA | TRBV28 | CASRLWGSGEAFF | TGTGCCAGCAGACTCTGGGGCTCTGGTGAAGCTTTCTTT
TRBJ2-1 | NA | TRBD1 | TRBV18 | CASSPGQGTYNEQFF | TGTGCCAGCTCACCCGGACAGGGGACTTACAATGAGCAGTTCTTC
TRBJ2-1 | many | NA | TRBV2 | CASRGFSGYLNEQFF | TGTGCCAGCAGAGGTTTTAGCGGATACCTCAATGAGCAGTTCTTC
TRBJ2-4 | NA | TRBD2 | TRBV20-1 | CSALQPRTSEGDIQYF | TGCAGTGCTCTCCAGCCAAGGACTAGCGAAGGAGACATTCAGTACTTC
TRBJ2-3 | few | NA | TRBV30 | CAWKKRSTDTQYF | TGTGCCTGGAAAAAGCGGTCTACAGATACGCAGTATTTT
TRBJ2-1 | many | NA | TRBV11-2 | CASSRHSEDEQFF | TGTGCCAGCAGCCGCCATAGCGAAGATGAGCAGTTCTTC
TRBJ2-3 | few | NA | TRBV10-3 | CAISFSDTQYF | TGTGCCATCAGTTTTTCAGATACGCAGTATTTT
TRBJ2-3 | many | TRBD1 | TRBV28 | CASSFSGGSTDTQYF | TGTGCCAGCAGTTTCTCAGGGGGAAGCACAGATACGCAGTATTTT
TRBJ2-3 | many | NA | TRBV5-1 | CASSLVQPDTQYF | TGCGCCAGCAGCTTGGTGCAGCCAGATACGCAGTATTTT
TRBJ2-1 | NA | NA | TRBV10-2 | CASNRAGNYNEQFF | TGCGCCAGCAATCGGGCGGGGAATTACAATGAGCAGTTCTTC
TRBJ2-7 | once | NA | TRBV20-1 | CSAISGTGHEQYF | TGCAGTGCAATCTCGGGAACTGGCCACGAGCAGTACTTC
TRBJ2-5 | many | NA | TRBV6-1 | CASSGTDQETQYF | TGTGCCAGCAGTGGGACAGATCAAGAGACCCAGTACTTC
TRBJ2-1 | NA | TRBD2 | TRBV25-1 | CASSNWREGNEQFF | TGTGCCAGCAGTAATTGGCGGGAGGGGAATGAGCAGTTCTTC
TRBJ2-1 | few | TRBD2 | TRBV7-9 | CASTALGEGRVEQFF | TGTGCCAGCACCGCCTTAGGGGAGGGCCGGGTAGAGCAGTTCTTC
TRBJ2-2 | NA | NA | TRBV19 | CASSMSSVPTGELFF | TGTGCCAGTAGTATGAGTAGCGTCCCCACCGGGGAGCTGTTTTTT
TRBJ2-7 | NA | TRBD2 | TRBV29-1 | CSVLEGGPYEQYF | TGCAGCGTTCTGGAGGGAGGGCCCTACGAGCAGTACTTC
TRBJ2-3 | NA | NA | TRBV12-5 | CASGLSPSQGDTQYF | TGTGCTAGTGGTTTGTCTCCCAGTCAGGGAGATACGCAGTATTTT